These 20 T cell receptor beta chains were all obtained from the same sample, sequenced in a study of patients and donors after allogeneic stem cell transplantation. TCRdb recomputed calls from the RT-PCR reads with MiXCR, one row per CDR3 protein. The data contain about 960,000 distinct CDR3 sequences, about a sixth of them singletons. What was sequenced was blood, either unsorted or a sorted T cell fraction (not recorded which). These TCRs come from a human donor who was either an allogeneic HSCT recipient or a stem cell or donor lymphocyte infusion donor (not recorded which). It is not recorded whose cells these are; they may come from a transplant donor.

CDR3 sequence reads: CASSLEAGNIYHEQYF. The CDR3 DNA follows: TGTGCCAGCAGCTTAGAAGCGGGAAACATTTACCACGAGCAGTACTTC. The chain links TRBV13 to TRBJ2-7, with TRBD2 matching over 7 bases. The V gene's germline CDR1 is PRHDT and CDR2 FYEKMQ (reference sequence). With 1 base clipped from V and 5 bases from J, the junction kept 11 bases outside the gene matches. This CDR3 spans 16 amino acids.

The DNA for the CDR3 is TGTGCCAGCAGTGAGATTCAGGGGACCCACGCGAACACCGGGGAGCTGTTTTTT. This gives the protein CASSEIQGTHANTGELFF. The chain employs TRBV25-1 and TRBJ2-2; the D gene is possibly TRBD1 (6 bases). V dropped 3 bases and J dropped 0 bases, with 17 bases sitting between them. Germline CDR1 is MGHDK and CDR2 is SYGVNS. This CDR3 spans 18 amino acids.

This clonotype was counted between two and nine times. CDR3 sequence reads: CASSYAGRGTGELFF. CDR3 DNA sequence: TGTGCCAGCAGTTACGCGGGAAGGGGTACCGGGGAGCTGTTTTTT. J is TRBJ2-2 and V is TRBV6-2 or TRBV6-3, with D tentatively TRBD2 (6 bases). V was clipped by 2 bases and J by 5 bases, with 12 bases between them. The CDR3 totals 15 residues. Per the germline V gene, CDR1 is MNHEY and CDR2 is SVGEGT.

This clonotype was counted only a few times. The V and J genes are TRBV20-1 and TRBJ2-3, with TRBD2 matching 12 bases. With V trimmed by 3 bases and J by 4 bases, 8 bases remained unmatched. The CDR3 consists of 16 residues. Germline CDR1 reads DFQATT; CDR2 reads SNEGSKA (reference sequence). CDR3 region: CSARATSGSVADTQYF. As DNA, the CDR3 is TGCAGTGCTAGGGCGACTAGCGGGAGTGTCGCAGATACGCAGTATTTT.

The chain is built from TRBV14 and TRBJ2-1; 11 bases fit TRBD2. Germline V gives CDR1 SGHDN, CDR2 FVKESK. The V and J ends lost 0 bases and 7 bases, in that order; junction bases with no gene match: 8. The CDR3 totals 17 residues. The CDR3 loop reads CASSQDRIAGGVNEQFF. CDR3 DNA: TGTGCCAGCAGCCAAGATCGTATAGCGGGAGGGGTAAATGAGCAGTTCTTC.

CDR3 sequence (DNA): TGTGCCAGCAGCGTAGAGTTGGGGAACACCGGGGAGCTGTTTTTT. Its protein is CASSVELGNTGELFF. The chain links TRBV9 to TRBJ2-2; unclear D gene. The germline CDR1 and CDR2 sequences are SGDLS and YYNGEE. The CDR3 runs to 15 residues. Deletions cut 0 bases from V and 1 base from J, with 7 bases between.

This clonotype has a handful of counts. The chain has TRBV3-1 and TRBJ1-6, with D unclear. V gave up 3 bases and J gave up 11 bases, with 11 bases separating them. The CDR3 consists of 13 residues. CDR1 and CDR2 (germline): LGHDT, YNNKEL (reference sequence). CDR3 nucleotides: TGTGCCAGCAGCCAGCGTTGGGCTACACCCCTCCACTTT. Encoded protein: CASSQRWATPLHF.

The chain recombines TRBV12-3 or TRBV12-4 with TRBJ2-1; the D is unclear. V was pared by 3 bases and J by 6 bases, with 12 bases between. This CDR3 contains 14 residues. In DNA form, the CDR3 reads TGTGCCAGCAGTTTTAGGCAGCCCACCAATGAGCAGTTCTTC. It specifies CASSFRQPTNEQFF.

The J gene is TRBJ2-1, the V gene TRBV3-1, with TRBD2 matching over 12 bases. CDR1 is LGHDT and CDR2 is YNNKEL in the germline V gene (reference sequence). There are 16 residues in the CDR3. Trimming cost V 1 base and J 5 bases; bases outside gene matches: 3. The CDR3 spells CASSQALAGGNNEQFF. DNA of the CDR3: TGTGCCAGCAGCCAAGCACTAGCGGGAGGAAACAATGAGCAGTTCTTC.

This clonotype occurred a few times. The V gene is TRBV6-1, the J gene TRBJ2-1, with 12 bases matching TRBD2. CDR3 length: 16 amino acids. Germline assignment: CDR1 MNHNS and CDR2 SASEGT. V dropped 7 bases and J dropped 0; count of bases not matched to a gene: 4. In DNA form, the CDR3 reads TGTGCCAGCACTAGCGGGAGGGTCACCTCCTACAATGAGCAGTTCTTC. This codes for CASTSGRVTSYNEQFF.

This clonotype was recorded a few times. The CDR3 region is CASRNGGFTDTQYF. The CDR3 DNA reads TGCGCCAGCAGGAACGGGGGATTCACAGATACGCAGTATTTT. This sequence joins TRBV5-1 and TRBJ2-3; D might be TRBD2 (6 bases). V dropped 5 bases and J dropped 2 bases, with 12 bases sitting between them. The germline V gene has CDR1 SGHRS and CDR2 YFSETQ. The CDR3 is 14 amino acids.

This clonotype has at least ten counts. This chain connects TRBV12-3 or TRBV12-4 to TRBJ2-7; D possibly corresponds to TRBD2 (6 bases). V lost 2 bases, J lost 5 bases, and 16 bases lay in between. This CDR3 contains 15 residues. As DNA, the CDR3 is TGTGCCAGCAGTTTACTATCGGGAGTCCCCAACGAGCAGTACTTC. Its protein product is CASSLLSGVPNEQYF.

The chain has TRBV4-1 and TRBJ1-5; D is unresolved. This CDR3 is 13 amino acids long. Trimming removed 3 bases from V and 5 bases from J, with 8 bases in between. Germline V lookup: CDR1 MGHRA, CDR2 YSYEKL. The CDR3 here is CASSHGIDQPQHF. CDR3 DNA: TGCGCCAGCAGCCACGGAATTGATCAGCCCCAGCATTTT.

This clonotype was seen more than once but under ten times. The chain is built from TRBV15 and TRBJ2-4; unclear D gene. From germline, CDR1 is LNHNV and CDR2 YYDKDF (reference sequence). Trimming took 8 bases from V and 0 from J, leaving 5 bases between them. This CDR3 is 12 amino acids long. CDR3 residues: CATSLAKNIQYF. CDR3 DNA: TGTGCCACCTCTCTAGCCAAAAACATTCAGTACTTC.

The chain employs TRBV7-9 and TRBJ1-1, with TRBD1 identical over 9 bases. Trimming removed 5 bases from V and 4 bases from J; junction bases left unmatched: 5. This CDR3 spans 14 amino acids. The germline V gene has CDR1 SEHNR and CDR2 FQNEAQ (reference sequence). CDR3 nucleotides: TGTGCCAGCAGCCGAACGACAGGGGGCACTGAAGCTTTCTTT. Translated: CASSRTTGGTEAFF. The full variable domain, its missing parts supplied by reference TRBV7-9 and TRBJ1-1, is DTGVSQNPRHKITKRGQNVTFRCDPISEHNRLYWYRQTLGQGPEFLTYFQNEAQLEKSRLLSDRFSAERPKGSFSTLEIQRTEQGDSAMYLCASSRTTGGTEAFFGQGTRLTVV.

This clonotype was seen only a few times. This chain connects TRBV12-3 or TRBV12-4 to TRBJ2-1, with D uncertain. The germline V and J ends were trimmed by 2 bases and 8 bases, with 16 bases remaining between them. The CDR3 is made up of 15 amino acids. CDR3 in DNA: TGTGCCAGCAGTTTAATCTCAGCTGATGGGGATGAGCAGTTCTTC. This sequence encodes CASSLISADGDEQFF.

This chain joins TRBV7-9 and TRBJ2-1; D could derive from TRBD1 or TRBD2 (6 bases each). V lost 9 bases and J 7 bases, leaving 28 bases between the germline ends. The CDR3 covers 17 residues. Germline CDR1 and CDR2: SEHNR and FQNEAQ (reference sequence). The CDR3 DNA reads as TGTGCCAGGGGAGGCCCACCGGGACAACCTGGGGGGAATGAGCAGTTCTTC. This translates into CARGGPPGQPGGNEQFF.

This clonotype was seen more than once but under ten times. The chain carries TRBV4-3 and TRBJ2-7; 8 bases are shared with TRBD1. Per germline, CDR1 LGHNA and CDR2 YSLEER. Losses at the gene ends were 1 base for V and 7 bases for J; bases not matched to a gene: 9. This CDR3 contains 15 residues. CDR3 protein: CASSQVTQRTGEQYF. CDR3 nucleotides: TGCGCCAGCAGCCAAGTAACACAGAGGACAGGGGAGCAGTACTTC.

The chain couples TRBV7-9 to TRBJ2-1, with a weak D call TRBD2 (6 bases). Deletions cut 5 bases from V and 3 bases from J, with 14 bases between. The length of the CDR3 is 15 residues. The germline V gene encodes CDR1 SEHNR and CDR2 FQNEAQ (reference sequence). The chain's CDR3 is CASSPEGPVYNEQFF. CDR3 nucleotides: TGTGCCAGCAGCCCGGAGGGGCCAGTCTACAATGAGCAGTTCTTC.

This clonotype appeared many times. The chain joins TRBV10-3 to TRBJ2-7, with 10 bases fitting TRBD2. J gave up 5 bases and V 4 bases, and 17 bases lay outside the gene matches. Germline loops: CDR1 ENHRY, CDR2 SYGVKD. CDR3 length: 18 residues. The CDR3 region has the DNA TGTGCCATCAGTGGGGGCCTGGGGGCTAGCGGGAGTGGTGACGAGCAGTACTTC. This sequence encodes CAISGGLGASGSGDEQYF.